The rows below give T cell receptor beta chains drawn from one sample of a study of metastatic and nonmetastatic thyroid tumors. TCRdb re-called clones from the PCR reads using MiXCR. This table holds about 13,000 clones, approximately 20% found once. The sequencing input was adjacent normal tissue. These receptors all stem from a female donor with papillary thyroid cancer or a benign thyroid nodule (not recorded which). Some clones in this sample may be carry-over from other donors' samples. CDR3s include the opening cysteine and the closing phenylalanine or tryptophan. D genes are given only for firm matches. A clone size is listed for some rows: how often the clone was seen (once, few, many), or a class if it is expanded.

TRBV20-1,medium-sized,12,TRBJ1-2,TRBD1,CSASDRSYGYTF,TGCAGTGCTTCGGACAGGAGCTATGGCTACACCTTC
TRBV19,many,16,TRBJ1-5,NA,CASSIGWGAGNQPQHF,TGTGCCAGTAGTATAGGTTGGGGGGCTGGGAATCAGCCCCAGCATTTT
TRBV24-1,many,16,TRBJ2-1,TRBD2,CATSDLTGGVRNEQFF,TGTGCCACCAGTGATTTAACGGGAGGCGTTAGAAATGAGCAGTTCTTC
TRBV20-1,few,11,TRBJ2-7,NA,CSARGVYEQYF,TGCAGTGCTAGGGGAGTCTACGAGCAGTACTTC
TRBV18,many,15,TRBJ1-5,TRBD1,CASSPPGQGNQPQHF,TGTGCCAGCTCACCACCGGGACAGGGCAATCAGCCCCAGCATTTT
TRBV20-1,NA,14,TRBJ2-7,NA,CSARPPDREGEQYF,TGCAGTGCTAGACCCCCGGACAGGGAGGGCGAGCAGTACTTC
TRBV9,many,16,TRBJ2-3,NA,CASSVGSSVSTDTQYF,TGTGCCAGCAGCGTAGGATCATCGGTTAGCACAGATACGCAGTATTTT
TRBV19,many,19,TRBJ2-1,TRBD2,CASSISGLAGGSSYNEQFF,TGTGCCAGTAGTATAAGTGGTCTAGCGGGAGGGAGCTCCTACAATGAGCAGTTCTTC
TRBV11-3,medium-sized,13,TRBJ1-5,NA,CASSLDSNQPQHF,TGTGCCAGCAGCTTAGATTCCAATCAGCCCCAGCATTTT
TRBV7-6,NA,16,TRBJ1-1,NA,CASSLIRAPMNTEAFF,TGTGCCAGCAGCTTAATCAGGGCTCCCATGAACACTGAAGCTTTCTTT
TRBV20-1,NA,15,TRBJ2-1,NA,CSARSAPSSYNEQFF,TGCAGTGCTAGGAGCGCACCGAGCTCCTACAATGAGCAGTTCTTC
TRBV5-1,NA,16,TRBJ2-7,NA,CASSTRGWLQGYEQYF,TGCGCCAGCAGCACACGAGGTTGGTTGCAAGGCTACGAGCAGTACTTC
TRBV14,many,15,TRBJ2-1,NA,CASSQDRRLGDEQFF,TGTGCCAGCAGCCAAGATCGTAGACTCGGGGATGAGCAGTTCTTC
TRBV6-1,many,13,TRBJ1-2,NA,CASSERKNYGYTF,TGTGCCAGCAGTGAACGGAAAAACTATGGCTACACCTTC
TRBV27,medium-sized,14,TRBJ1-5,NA,CASRPDFYNQPQHF,TGTGCCAGCAGACCGGACTTCTACAATCAGCCCCAGCATTTT
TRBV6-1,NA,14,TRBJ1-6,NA,CARNRARMGTPLHF,TGTGCCAGAAACAGGGCCAGAATGGGAACACCCCTCCACTTT
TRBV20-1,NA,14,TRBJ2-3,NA,CSARLSRGSYTQYF,TGCAGTGCTAGGCTAAGTAGGGGATCGTATACGCAGTATTTT
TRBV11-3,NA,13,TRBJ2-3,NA,CASSLAGADTQYF,TGTGCCAGCAGCTTAGCGGGCGCAGATACGCAGTATTTT
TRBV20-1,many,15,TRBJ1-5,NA,CSARPWGGPNQPQHF,TGCAGTGCTAGACCCTGGGGGGGCCCGAATCAGCCCCAGCATTTT
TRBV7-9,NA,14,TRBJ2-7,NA,CASSLHGVTYEQYF,TGTGCCAGCAGCCTACACGGGGTTACCTACGAGCAGTACTTC
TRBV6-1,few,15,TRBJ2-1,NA,CASSPTRGLYNEQFF,TGTGCCAGCAGCCCAACTCGGGGCCTCTACAATGAGCAGTTCTTC
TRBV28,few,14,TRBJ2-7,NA,CASSTMPGDYEQYF,TGTGCCAGCAGTACTATGCCAGGGGACTACGAGCAGTACTTC
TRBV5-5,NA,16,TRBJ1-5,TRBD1,CASSEDRQGTNQHQNF,TGTGCCAGCAGCGAGGATCGACAGGGCACCAATCAGCACCAGAATTTT
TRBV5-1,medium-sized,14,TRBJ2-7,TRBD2,CASTWTSGANEQYF,TGCGCCAGCACCTGGACTAGCGGTGCCAACGAGCAGTACTTC
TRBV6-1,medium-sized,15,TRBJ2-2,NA,CASSEAGRIKGELFF,TGTGCCAGCAGTGAAGCAGGACGGATTAAGGGGGAGCTGTTTTTT
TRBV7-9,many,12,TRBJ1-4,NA,CASSPDRDTLFF,TGTGCCAGCAGTCCCGACCGGGACACGCTGTTTTTT
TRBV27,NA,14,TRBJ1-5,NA,CASSLCLGEQPHHF,TGTGCCAGCAGTTTATGCCTGGGTGAACAGCCCCATCATTTT
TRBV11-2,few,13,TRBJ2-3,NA,CASSFIPTDTQYF,TGTGCCAGCAGCTTTATCCCCACAGATACGCAGTATTTT
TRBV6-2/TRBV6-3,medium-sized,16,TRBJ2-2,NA,CASRGLGRANTGELFF,TGTGCCAGCAGGGGACTCGGGAGAGCGAACACCGGGGAGCTGTTTTTT
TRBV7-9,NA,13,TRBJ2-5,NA,CASSPQLVESKYF,TGTGCCAGCAGCCCCCAGCTGGTGGAGTCCAAGTACTTC
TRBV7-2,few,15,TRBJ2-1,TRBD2,CASSGGTPGGVEQFF,TGTGCCAGCTCCGGGGGGACCCCGGGAGGAGTTGAGCAGTTCTTC
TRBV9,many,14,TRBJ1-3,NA,CASSEGRGGNTIYF,TGTGCCAGCAGCGAGGGCAGGGGTGGAAACACCATATATTTT
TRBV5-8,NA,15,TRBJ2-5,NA,CASSFLSAEQETQYF,TGTGCCAGCAGCTTTTTATCGGCAGAGCAAGAGACCCAGTACTTC
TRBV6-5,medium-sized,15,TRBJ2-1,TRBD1,CASSYSKQGDNEQFF,TGTGCCAGCAGTTACTCGAAACAGGGGGACAATGAGCAGTTCTTC
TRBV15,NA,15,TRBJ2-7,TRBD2,CATSRVGAGGGEQYF,TGTGCCACCAGCAGAGTGGGGGCGGGAGGAGGCGAGCAGTACTTC
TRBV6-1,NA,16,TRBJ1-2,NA,CASSDPQGQTNYGYTF,TGTGCCAGCAGCGACCCTCAGGGTCAGACTAACTATGGCTACACCTTC
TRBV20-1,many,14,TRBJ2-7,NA,CSARALGTHYEQYF,TGCAGTGCTAGAGCATTAGGGACTCATTACGAGCAGTACTTC
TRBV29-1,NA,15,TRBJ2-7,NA,CSVANPTGSTYEQYF,TGCAGCGTTGCCAATCCGACAGGATCCACCTACGAGCAGTACTTC
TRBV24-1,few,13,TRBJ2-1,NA,CATSDLAYNEQFF,TGTGCCACCAGTGATTTAGCCTACAATGAGCAGTTCTTC
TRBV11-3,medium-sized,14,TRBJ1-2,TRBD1,CASSHGQALYGYTF,TGTGCCAGCAGCCATGGACAGGCCCTATATGGCTACACCTTC
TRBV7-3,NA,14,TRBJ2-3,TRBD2,CASSLNGRKDTQYF,TGTGCCAGCAGCTTAAACGGGAGGAAAGATACGCAGTATTTT
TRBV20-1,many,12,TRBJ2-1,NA,CSARSDYNEQFF,TGCAGTGCTAGATCAGATTACAATGAGCAGTTCTTC
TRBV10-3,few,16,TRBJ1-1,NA,CAIRVMKGGRYTEAFF,TGTGCCATCAGAGTCATGAAGGGGGGGCGATACACTGAAGCTTTCTTT
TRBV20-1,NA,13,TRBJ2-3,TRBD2,CSARGGGSNTQYF,TGCAGTGCTAGAGGCGGGGGGTCGAATACGCAGTATTTT
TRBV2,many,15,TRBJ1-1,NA,CASSGQPDRYTEAFF,TGTGCCAGCAGCGGACAGCCAGATAGGTATACTGAAGCTTTCTTT
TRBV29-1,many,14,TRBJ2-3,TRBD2,CSAWGTSGTDTQYF,TGCAGCGCCTGGGGGACTAGCGGCACAGATACGCAGTATTTT
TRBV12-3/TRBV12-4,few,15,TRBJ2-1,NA,CASSGGSSSYNEQFF,TGTGCCAGCTCCGGGGGATCGAGCTCCTACAATGAGCAGTTCTTC
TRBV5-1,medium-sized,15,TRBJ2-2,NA,CASAGGEWGTGELFF,TGCGCCAGCGCAGGAGGGGAATGGGGCACCGGGGAGCTGTTTTTT
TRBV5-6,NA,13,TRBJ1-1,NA,CASSFPAVHGAFF,TGTGCCAGCAGCTTTCCGGCGGTCCACGGAGCTTTCTTT
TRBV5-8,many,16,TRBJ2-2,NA,CASSPAVRTHTGELFF,TGTGCCAGCAGCCCTGCCGTTAGGACGCACACCGGGGAGCTGTTTTTT
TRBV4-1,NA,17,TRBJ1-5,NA,CANSQDSGISGNQPQHF,TGCGCCAACAGCCAAGATTCGGGGATATCGGGCAATCAGCCCCAGCATTTT
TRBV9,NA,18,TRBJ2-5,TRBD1,CASSAPRVGRSGGDTQYF,TGTGCCAGCAGCGCCCCCCGGGTTGGAAGGTCAGGGGGTGATACCCAGTACTTC
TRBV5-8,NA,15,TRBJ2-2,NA,CASSLSSRATGELFF,TGTGCCAGCAGCTTGTCGTCCAGGGCCACCGGGGAGCTGTTTTTT